The rows below give T cell receptor beta chains drawn from one sample of a study of regulatory T cells in long-lasting Graves disease. A single record per CDR3 protein comes from TCRdb applying MiXCR to the multiplex PCR reads. The profile shows around 340,000 distinct CDR3 sequences, about 19% of them singletons. The material sequenced was peripheral blood mononuclear cells (PBMCs), taken when the disease was refractory, from a patient treated with antithyroid drugs. These receptors originate from a female donor with Graves disease. Both conserved end residues are part of each CDR3. The order of the fields is V gene, clone size, D gene, J gene, CDR3 DNA, CDR3 protein. The D gene is left open where the match is weak. The size field is filled for only some rows; it gives once, few, many or a size class.

V gene: TRBV11-2; clone size: many; D gene: .; J gene: TRBJ1-6; CDR3 DNA: TGTGCCAGCAGCTCTCGAGGGAGGACAGAGAGTGGTTCACCCCTCCACTTT; CDR3 protein: CASSSRGRTESGSPLHF
V gene: TRBV5-6; clone size: few; D gene: .; J gene: TRBJ2-7; CDR3 DNA: TGTGCCAGCAGCTTAGCCGCGGTCGAGCAGTACTTC; CDR3 protein: CASSLAAVEQYF
V gene: TRBV4-1; clone size: .; D gene: .; J gene: TRBJ1-1; CDR3 DNA: TGCGCCAGCAGCCCCAAGCCACACAGCTTTGGAGCTTTCTTT; CDR3 protein: CASSPKPHSFGAFF
V gene: TRBV12-3/TRBV12-4; clone size: many; D gene: .; J gene: TRBJ2-7; CDR3 DNA: TGTGCCAGCCAAACGCGCAGGGGAGGGGAGCAGTACTTC; CDR3 protein: CASQTRRGGEQYF
V gene: TRBV6-1; clone size: many; D gene: TRBD1; J gene: TRBJ1-2; CDR3 DNA: TGTGCCAGCAGCGAAACAGGGGGCCACTATGGCTACACCTTC; CDR3 protein: CASSETGGHYGYTF
V gene: TRBV28; clone size: many; D gene: .; J gene: TRBJ2-7; CDR3 DNA: TGTGCCTCCGAGGACGTTACCTACGAGCAGTACTTC; CDR3 protein: CASEDVTYEQYF
V gene: TRBV2; clone size: many; D gene: .; J gene: TRBJ1-6; CDR3 DNA: TGTGCCAGCCGAGAGGGAGGGAACGGTTCACCCCTCCACTTT; CDR3 protein: CASREGGNGSPLHF
V gene: TRBV27; clone size: many; D gene: .; J gene: TRBJ2-6; CDR3 DNA: TGTGCCAGCAGTCTCCGGTCAGGCTCCTCTGGGGCCAACGTCCTGACTTTC; CDR3 protein: CASSLRSGSSGANVLTF
V gene: TRBV28; clone size: few; D gene: .; J gene: TRBJ2-3; CDR3 DNA: TGTGCCAGCAGTTTCGGAACAGACAGGATAAATACAGATACGCAGTATTTT; CDR3 protein: CASSFGTDRINTDTQYF
V gene: TRBV30; clone size: many; D gene: .; J gene: TRBJ1-1; CDR3 DNA: TGTGCCTGGAGCCCAGGGTCGAAAACTGAAGCTTTCTTT; CDR3 protein: CAWSPGSKTEAFF
V gene: TRBV7-9; clone size: .; D gene: .; J gene: TRBJ1-1; CDR3 DNA: TGTGCCAGCAGCCTGAAAAGGGGGATGAACACTGAAGCTTTCTTT; CDR3 protein: CASSLKRGMNTEAFF
V gene: TRBV24-1; clone size: .; D gene: TRBD1; J gene: TRBJ2-1; CDR3 DNA: TGTGCCACCAGTGGCCATACAGGGGGTCGATCCTATGAGCAGTTCTTC; CDR3 protein: CATSGHTGGRSYEQFF
V gene: TRBV5-1; clone size: few; D gene: .; J gene: TRBJ2-5; CDR3 DNA: TGCGCCAGCAGCTTCCGGGGCAACCAAGAGACCCAGTACTTC; CDR3 protein: CASSFRGNQETQYF
V gene: TRBV7-2; clone size: few; D gene: .; J gene: TRBJ1-3; CDR3 DNA: TGTGCCAGCAGCTTAGCGGCAGCGGCGGGAAACACCATATATTTT; CDR3 protein: CASSLAAAAGNTIYF
V gene: TRBV3-1; clone size: many; D gene: .; J gene: TRBJ2-7; CDR3 DNA: TGTGCCAGCAGCCTGGGGCGGGTCGAGCAGTACTTC; CDR3 protein: CASSLGRVEQYF
V gene: TRBV28; clone size: many; D gene: TRBD1; J gene: TRBJ2-7; CDR3 DNA: TGTGCCAGGACAGGGACCTCCTACGAGCAGTACTTC; CDR3 protein: CARTGTSYEQYF
V gene: TRBV6-1; clone size: .; D gene: .; J gene: TRBJ1-5; CDR3 DNA: TGTGCCGGCAAGTCGGGGGGTGGCAATCAGCCCCAGCATTTT; CDR3 protein: CAGKSGGGNQPQHF
V gene: TRBV20-1; clone size: many; D gene: TRBD1; J gene: TRBJ1-4; CDR3 DNA: TGCAGTGCTCCTCGGGACAGTACAAATGAAAAACTGTTTTTT; CDR3 protein: CSAPRDSTNEKLFF
V gene: TRBV6-1; clone size: .; D gene: .; J gene: TRBJ2-7; CDR3 DNA: TGTGCCAGCAGTAGGAGGGACTCAACCTACGAGCAGTACTTC; CDR3 protein: CASSRRDSTYEQYF
V gene: TRBV19; clone size: many; D gene: TRBD1; J gene: TRBJ2-5; CDR3 DNA: TGTGCCAGTAGGAGTACAGGGGGCAGCGAGACCCAGTACTTC; CDR3 protein: CASRSTGGSETQYF
V gene: TRBV11-3; clone size: many; D gene: .; J gene: TRBJ1-1; CDR3 DNA: TGTGCCAGCAGCTTCAGTTTAGGGGGACCCACTGAAGCTTTCTTT; CDR3 protein: CASSFSLGGPTEAFF
V gene: TRBV7-2; clone size: few; D gene: .; J gene: TRBJ2-5; CDR3 DNA: TGTGCCAGCAGCTTGTCACGGGCCGGCGAGACCCAGTACTTC; CDR3 protein: CASSLSRAGETQYF
V gene: TRBV7-9; clone size: many; D gene: TRBD1; J gene: TRBJ1-5; CDR3 DNA: TGTGCCAGCAGCCTAGGACAGGGCGGTTATCAGCCCCAGCATTTT; CDR3 protein: CASSLGQGGYQPQHF
V gene: TRBV7-2; clone size: few; D gene: .; J gene: TRBJ2-7; CDR3 DNA: TGTGCCAGCAGCTTAGATAAGGGTTTCTACGAGCAGCACTTC; CDR3 protein: CASSLDKGFYEQHF
V gene: TRBV15; clone size: many; D gene: .; J gene: TRBJ1-1; CDR3 DNA: TGTGCCACCAGCAGAGAAAGAATGGGGAACACTGAAGCTTTCTTT; CDR3 protein: CATSRERMGNTEAFF
V gene: TRBV28; clone size: many; D gene: .; J gene: TRBJ2-7; CDR3 DNA: TGTGCCAGCAGTGATTACAGGAAGATCTACGAGCAGTACTTC; CDR3 protein: CASSDYRKIYEQYF
V gene: TRBV5-6; clone size: few; D gene: TRBD1; J gene: TRBJ1-4; CDR3 DNA: TGTGCTAGCAGCTTCCTGACAGGGGACAATGAAAAACTGTTTTTT; CDR3 protein: CASSFLTGDNEKLFF
V gene: TRBV28; clone size: many; D gene: TRBD1; J gene: TRBJ2-7; CDR3 DNA: TGTGCCAGCAAGTGGCAGGGGGTCTACGAGCAGTACTTC; CDR3 protein: CASKWQGVYEQYF
V gene: TRBV27; clone size: many; D gene: TRBD2; J gene: TRBJ2-3; CDR3 DNA: TGTGCCAGCAGTTTGGGGGGGGGGATTTTCGATACGCAGTATTTT; CDR3 protein: CASSLGGGIFDTQYF
V gene: TRBV19; clone size: .; D gene: .; J gene: TRBJ1-2; CDR3 DNA: TGTGCCAGTAGTATAGGCGGAGGGGCCTATGGCTACACCTTC; CDR3 protein: CASSIGGGAYGYTF
V gene: TRBV5-1; clone size: .; D gene: TRBD1; J gene: TRBJ1-4; CDR3 DNA: TGCGCCAGCACCGAGACAGGGAATGAAAAACTGTTTTTT; CDR3 protein: CASTETGNEKLFF
V gene: TRBV7-9; clone size: few; D gene: .; J gene: TRBJ1-5; CDR3 DNA: TGTGCCAGCAGCTTAGAATCAGGGCTTAGCAATCAGCCCCAGCATTTT; CDR3 protein: CASSLESGLSNQPQHF
V gene: TRBV7-2; clone size: many; D gene: TRBD1; J gene: TRBJ2-7; CDR3 DNA: TGTGCCAGCAGCCAGGGTGGGACAGGTCACTACGAGCAGTACTTC; CDR3 protein: CASSQGGTGHYEQYF
V gene: TRBV13; clone size: .; D gene: .; J gene: TRBJ2-2; CDR3 DNA: TGTGCCAGCAGCTTATTCATTGGGGACCGGACCGGGGAGCTGTTTTTT; CDR3 protein: CASSLFIGDRTGELFF
V gene: TRBV30; clone size: many; D gene: TRBD2; J gene: TRBJ2-5; CDR3 DNA: TGTGCCTGGAGGCTCATGCTAGCGGGAGGTGGGGCCCAGTACTTC; CDR3 protein: CAWRLMLAGGGAQYF
V gene: TRBV28; clone size: many; D gene: .; J gene: TRBJ2-7; CDR3 DNA: TGTGCCAGCAGTTTGGCTAGGGTTGGCGAGCAGTACTTC; CDR3 protein: CASSLARVGEQYF
V gene: TRBV4-2; clone size: .; D gene: TRBD1; J gene: TRBJ1-1; CDR3 DNA: TGTGCCAGCAGCCAAGTCCCCAGGACCGAGACAGGGAATGAAGCTTTCTTT; CDR3 protein: CASSQVPRTETGNEAFF
V gene: TRBV12-3/TRBV12-4; clone size: .; D gene: TRBD1; J gene: TRBJ2-7; CDR3 DNA: TGTGCCAGCTCCCGGACAGGGGTAGGTTTCGAGCAGTACTTC; CDR3 protein: CASSRTGVGFEQYF
V gene: TRBV10-3; clone size: many; D gene: TRBD2; J gene: TRBJ2-7; CDR3 DNA: TGTGCCATCAGAGCTAGCGGGGGGGCCTACGAGCAGTACTTC; CDR3 protein: CAIRASGGAYEQYF
V gene: TRBV18; clone size: .; D gene: TRBD2; J gene: TRBJ2-4; CDR3 DNA: TGTGCCAGCTCAGCCTTGCCAGCGGGGGTTCTAGCCAAAAACATTCAGTACTTC; CDR3 protein: CASSALPAGVLAKNIQYF
V gene: TRBV12-3/TRBV12-4; clone size: many; D gene: .; J gene: TRBJ2-7; CDR3 DNA: TGTGCCAGCAGTTCTGGCCGAGGAACCTACGAGCAGTACTTC; CDR3 protein: CASSSGRGTYEQYF
V gene: TRBV2; clone size: many; D gene: TRBD1; J gene: TRBJ1-5; CDR3 DNA: TGTGCCAGCAGAGCCGGGACAGGGGGTTATCAGCCCCAGCATTTT; CDR3 protein: CASRAGTGGYQPQHF
V gene: TRBV19; clone size: .; D gene: .; J gene: TRBJ1-1; CDR3 DNA: TGTGCCAGTAGTTGGCGGGACGTGGGGAACACTGAAGCTTTCTTT; CDR3 protein: CASSWRDVGNTEAFF
V gene: TRBV12-3/TRBV12-4; clone size: many; D gene: TRBD2; J gene: TRBJ2-7; CDR3 DNA: TGTGCCAGCAGTTCGGCGGGGGGTGCCTACGAGCAGTACTTC; CDR3 protein: CASSSAGGAYEQYF
V gene: TRBV11-3; clone size: many; D gene: .; J gene: TRBJ1-1; CDR3 DNA: TGTGCCAGCAGCTTAGTCATCCAACCAATTGCTTTCTTT; CDR3 protein: CASSLVIQPIAFF
V gene: TRBV28; clone size: many; D gene: TRBD1; J gene: TRBJ2-7; CDR3 DNA: TGTGCCAGCAGTAAACTTGGCTTCCGGGACAGGGGACCCCCCTACGAGCAGTACTTC; CDR3 protein: CASSKLGFRDRGPPYEQYF
V gene: TRBV28; clone size: few; D gene: .; J gene: TRBJ2-3; CDR3 DNA: TGTGCCAGCAGTTTCCGAATACGCGGAGGCGGCACAGATACGCAGTATTTT; CDR3 protein: CASSFRIRGGGTDTQYF
V gene: TRBV30; clone size: few; D gene: .; J gene: TRBJ2-7; CDR3 DNA: TGTGCCTGGACACCGGGAAGCGAGCAGTACTTC; CDR3 protein: CAWTPGSEQYF
V gene: TRBV30; clone size: many; D gene: .; J gene: TRBJ1-1; CDR3 DNA: TGTGCCTGGAGTGAATCGACAGGTGGCGCTGAAGCTTTCTTT; CDR3 protein: CAWSESTGGAEAFF
V gene: TRBV2; clone size: many; D gene: .; J gene: TRBJ2-7; CDR3 DNA: TGTGCCAGCAGGGACAACATCTACGAGCAGTACTTC; CDR3 protein: CASRDNIYEQYF
V gene: TRBV7-2; clone size: few; D gene: TRBD2; J gene: TRBJ2-7; CDR3 DNA: TGTGCCAGCAGCCAACAACTAGCGGGGCGGTACGAGCAGTACTTC; CDR3 protein: CASSQQLAGRYEQYF
V gene: TRBV6-1; clone size: .; D gene: .; J gene: TRBJ2-2; CDR3 DNA: TGTGCCAGCAGGCGGGCATCGAACACCGGGGAGCTGTTTTTT; CDR3 protein: CASRRASNTGELFF
V gene: TRBV20-1; clone size: many; D gene: .; J gene: TRBJ2-5; CDR3 DNA: TGCAGTGCTTGGGGTGATCCCCTTCAAGAGACCCAGTACTTC; CDR3 protein: CSAWGDPLQETQYF
V gene: TRBV7-9; clone size: .; D gene: TRBD2; J gene: TRBJ2-1; CDR3 DNA: TGTGCCAGCAGCAACGGGACTAGCTGGTACAATGAGCAGTTCTTC; CDR3 protein: CASSNGTSWYNEQFF
V gene: TRBV7-2; clone size: few; D gene: .; J gene: TRBJ1-5; CDR3 DNA: TGTGCCAGCAGCTTAGAGGTGGACCAGCCCCAGCATTTT; CDR3 protein: CASSLEVDQPQHF
V gene: TRBV6-1; clone size: many; D gene: .; J gene: TRBJ1-2; CDR3 DNA: TGTGCCAGCAAACTGGACGGGATCATCCGCCTTGGCTACACCTTC; CDR3 protein: CASKLDGIIRLGYTF
V gene: TRBV7-9; clone size: few; D gene: TRBD1; J gene: TRBJ1-1; CDR3 DNA: TGTGCCAGCAGCAAACGGGACAGGGGTCCTGAAGCTTTCTTT; CDR3 protein: CASSKRDRGPEAFF
V gene: TRBV28; clone size: .; D gene: .; J gene: TRBJ2-1; CDR3 DNA: TGTGCCAGCAGTTTGGACGGGACCAGCAGGGAGGATGAGCAGTTCTTC; CDR3 protein: CASSLDGTSREDEQFF
V gene: TRBV28; clone size: .; D gene: .; J gene: TRBJ2-3; CDR3 DNA: TGTGCCAGCAGTTTACTAGCCTGGGGGCGGGAGAGTAAAGATACGCAGTATTTT; CDR3 protein: CASSLLAWGRESKDTQYF
V gene: TRBV28; clone size: .; D gene: .; J gene: TRBJ1-4; CDR3 DNA: TGTGCCAGCACCCCGGGGGGGCCGGGTGAAAAACTGTTTTTT; CDR3 protein: CASTPGGPGEKLFF